This T cell receptor beta chain was retrieved from a study of cytomegalovirus exposure and HLA in healthy donors listed by TCRdb under 2017. Regarding the research as a whole: According to an earlier analysis of around 600 of the donors, about 170 million T cells yielded 117 million unique TCR beta sequences and less than 300 Gb of sequence data. The study profiled the T cell repertoires of under 700 subjects by immunosequencing and related them to cytomegalovirus serostatus. Across around 400 genotyped donors of the cohort, an average of about 220,000 unique TCR beta nucleotide sequences per donor were sequenced, and around 19% of those sequences were non-productive. The study combined high-throughput TCR immunosequencing, statistical association of individual TCRs with disease status, and machine learning to predict cytomegalovirus infection status. HLA typing covered class I and class II loci at four-digit resolution. A later genetic analysis took genome-wide SNP genotypes for 398 of the 666 donors and used that subset as a discovery cohort. Roughly five DR-DQ haplotypes were treated as single units for association and clustering because of strong linkage in the cohort. Donor age, sex, ethnicity and CMV serostatus were compiled together with the repertoire data. An early release covering roughly 600 HLA-typed donors comprised 300 to 350 gigabases of sequencing data and 85 million or so unique TCR sequences. In a later analysis, previously published TCR beta repertoires from 666 donors were re-analyzed and high-resolution HLA genotyping was added so that TCR occurrence patterns could be studied. Among the roughly 370 genotyped donors, more than 70% belonged to the genetic ancestry cluster associated with self-reported Caucasian donors. An earlier analysis of fewer than 750 of the donors used high-throughput TCR beta sequencing to judge whether each TCR beta V gene segment behaved as functional or pseudogenic. The study was designed to test whether signatures of past pathogen exposure could be identified by cataloging public T cell receptors. Every discovery cohort repertoire had been produced on one sequencing platform. Rather than using new phenotypic data, the later analysis identified candidate immune exposures from TCR beta sequences and from how often those sequences occurred across donors. The number of typed donors differed by locus: about 620-640 for A, B, C, DRB1 and DQB1; 522 for DQA1; around 580 for DPA1; and some 450 for DPB1. Along with the roughly 670-subject first cohort, a separate validation cohort of roughly 110 different subjects was used. Overall study outcomes, separate from this receptor: Compared with the approximately 700-donor mean, donors in an Asian-associated ancestry cluster had fewer N-insertions in productive TCRs, according to a later genetic analysis. In an earlier analysis of some 640 of the donors, most TCR beta V segments were observed in productive rearrangements about 87% or about 30% of the time, broadly matching IMGT annotations. A further reported finding was that TCR beta sequences accurately predicted the HLA-A and HLA-B alleles for most subjects in the first cohort. A group of highly shared sequence variants was considered likely to be a technical artifact of the sequencing pipeline. In a later analysis, 16,951 TCR beta sequences were associated with specific HLA alleles at a false discovery rate of 0.05. This cohort had only TCR beta chains sequenced, and the lack of alpha or paired-chain data limited which features could be detected. In a later analysis, TCR association rates were found to vary across HLA loci, with the most associated TCRs seen for DRB1 alleles and the fewest for HLA-C alleles. A later analysis found that HLA-associated TCR beta chains were more clonally expanded and had lower generation probabilities than equally common non-associated chains. In vitro tests confirmed that three of the cytomegalovirus-associated TCR beta chains recognize cytomegalovirus antigens. In the study, approximately 150 TCR beta chains were listed as associated with cytomegalovirus. The earlier analysis of 587 of the donors excluded fewer than 20 rarely observed V segments, including chromosome 9 orphons, because counts were too low. Roughly uniform sequencing depth across donors was assumed in presence/absence analyses, although this assumption may not hold. In a later analysis, several top co-occurrence clusters were reported to appear linked to parvovirus B19, influenza, CMV and Epstein-Barr virus. Most CMV-associated TCR beta chains appeared to be HLA-restricted in a later analysis, and the HLA associations seemed to be driven largely by CMV exposure. Because some donors lacked HLA typing at each locus, the association tests relied only on the typed subset. Some IMGT-functional V segments, including TRBV6-2 and TRBV6-3, could not be told apart with the 87-base-pair reads, so those segments were excluded. Assigning TCR associations to individual alleles was difficult when HLA alleles, especially DR and DQ, strongly co-occurred. CMV serostatus was the only immune exposure information available for the cohort. The classifier was reported to diagnose cytomegalovirus status with high specificity and sensitivity in both the original and validation cohorts. Most TCR sequences were seen in very few donors, while some public TCRs were found in many individuals. Correlated functional status among segregating V segments might reflect linkage disequilibrium, but an unknown experimental factor could not be ruled out. V-gene and J-gene trimming of TCR beta chains was associated with a missense DCLRE1C variant in a later genetic analysis, and the association was replicated in an independent cohort. It was suggested by the authors that the approach could potentially be generalized to other disease states and immunological phenotypes.

Counted from cysteine to phenylalanine, this CDR3 has 15 amino acids. The sequence is cut down to CDR3 DNA, 45 bases in frame from base 1. V trim: 1 base; J trim: 1 base; unmatched bases: 0. CDR1 and CDR2 were assigned from the germline V gene as SGHRS and YFSETQ. The cohort consisted of some 730 healthy bone marrow donors. At the time of sampling, all cohort members were nominally healthy, though unrecorded immune exposures were likely present. The donor was CMV seronegative and belonged to the group of under 400 seronegative cohort members. Every donor gave a peripheral blood sample, and the peripheral blood mononuclear cells from that sample were used for TCR beta sequencing. Genomic DNA extraction from the blood cell samples was performed with the Qiagen DNeasy Blood Extraction Kit. Library method: the immunoSEQ multiplex PCR assay. For the multiplex PCR, a mixture combining 60 forward primers for TCR Vbeta segments and 13 reverse primers for TCR Jbeta segments was used. The CDR3 region of rearranged TCR beta genes was amplified from genomic DNA by a multiplex PCR assay. The Illumina HiSeq System was used to sequence the amplified TCR beta libraries as 87-base-pair reads. Concerning the study's data processing: A later analysis counted about 82 million unique TCR beta chains across the 690 or so repertoires, and around 9.9 million of these chains were shared by at least two donors. To remove PCR and sequencing errors, raw reads were error-corrected and collapsed into unique sequences using a nearest-neighbor algorithm that merged closely related sequences. Alignment of CDR3 sequences to IMGT reference sequences was used to assign V, D and J gene segments. Each retained sequence needed at least a six-nucleotide match to both a V gene segment and a J gene segment. A rearrangement was called productive if the CDR3 had no stop codons and remained in frame with V and J, and every other rearrangement was called non-productive. Following IMGT convention, CDR3 was defined as the stretch from the second conserved V-encoded cysteine to the conserved J-encoded phenylalanine. Sequences without an unambiguous match to a single V gene segment were excluded from the earlier analysis of about 600 of the donors. An earlier analysis of several hundred of the donors called V segments functional above 56.7% productive rearrangements and segregating when the between-donor standard deviation exceeded 5%. A statistical classification framework was built to diagnose cytomegalovirus status from the catalog of TCR beta chain sequences. In a later analysis, TCR nucleotide sequences were compared against IMGT/GENE-DB human TR gene sequences so that V and J genes could be assigned. Using the TCRdist pipeline, a later analysis assigned CDR3 sequences along with most-parsimonious VDJ recombination scenarios. A later analysis defined each TCR beta chain by its CDR3 amino acid sequence plus V-gene family, and excluded reads lacking a unique V-gene family. In a later analysis, 450 to 600 highly shared, low-generation-probability nucleotide sequences were removed to address suspected cross-contamination and a sequencing artifact. In a later analysis, a clonal expansion index for each public chain was calculated from normalized within-repertoire ranks of inferred template counts. In a later analysis, generation probabilities were computed with a VDJ recombination model fitted to out-of-frame rearrangements, and the resulting probabilities were checked against IGoR. A later analysis scored TCR-TCR, TCR-HLA and TCR-CMV co-occurrence with hypergeometric tests, applying a repertoire-size bias correction to TCR pairs. False discovery rates were estimated in a later analysis by permuting HLA or CMV assignments 20 times. In a later analysis, co-occurring TCRs were grouped using DBSCAN, with TCRdist sequence similarity added in when clustering inside HLA-allele-positive subsets. For co-occurrence clustering, repertoires with fewer than 30,000 or more than 120,000 public chains were excluded, along with 4 to 6 repertoires with anomalous nucleotide sharing. The source is immuneACCESS, and TCRdb retained only in-frame sequences with V and J called. Part of the clones is not carried over; for the studies checked, unresolved V genes explain less than half of this, and the remainder is unexplained. That table supplies the V and J calls and clone size; D and trimming were determined from the DNA. Recorded for this sample are 120,000 to 150,000 clones; about four fifths of them occurred a single time. Of the sample, 3.1% is held by the ten largest clones.

On this clone itself: The antigen this receptor binds is unknown. No much larger clonotype is one base removed from it; base qualities were not supplied.

Rearrangement joined TRBV5-1 to TRBJ2-5, with 11 bases matching TRBD2. The TCR sequence derives from a female donor in good health and CMV-seronegative. Sequencing was performed on PBMCs. The DNA is TGCGCCAGCAGCTTGACTAGCGGGAGCCAAGAGACCCAGTACTTC. Its protein is CASSLTSGSQETQYF.